The clone carrying this T cell receptor (beta chain) was found a few times. Its antigen is not identified. CD4+ cells of the naive, central memory, regulatory and stem cell-like memory types were sorted via CD45RO/CCR7/CD25/CD127/CD95/CD27. These data originate in a study of beta chain features in type 1 diabetes. Findings of the study overall: There was a moderate but significant shortening of TCRB CDR3s in all four CD4+ subsets of Type 1 diabetes patients.

This CDR3 comprises 15 residues. Deletions cut 4 bases from V and 1 base from J, with 10 bases between. Germline lookup yields CDR1 MNHEY and CDR2 SVGAGI. Expressed TCRB transcripts were sequenced because the isolated RNA had all been reverse transcribed beforehand. Sequencing used immunoSEQ multiplex PCR; TCRdb keeps in-frame clones, though not all of them. The sample yields about 150,000 clones, about 7.9% seen once. The rearrangement joins TRBV6-5 to TRBJ2-2; D remains unclear. What was sequenced was central memory CD4+ T cells from blood. This clonotype was obtained from a man younger than 35 with type 1 diabetes. This chain's CDR3 is CASSLANMNTGELFF. The CDR3 nucleotides read TGTGCCAGCAGTTTAGCTAACATGAACACCGGGGAGCTGTTTTTT.